These T cell receptor beta chains were read from a single sample in a study of molecular identifiers for immune sequencing clone quantification. TCRdb reprocessed the PCR reads via MiXCR and lists one record per CDR3 protein. The sample shows over 600,000 distinct CDR3 sequences, about 20% of them seen only once. The sequencing input was naive CD8+ T cells from blood, with Jurkat cell RNA spiked in. The receptor set was obtained from a human donor in good health. Some libraries in this study had Jurkat cell RNA spiked in. Each CDR3 is given with its conserved first and last residue. The D gene is left open where the match is weak. A row's size may be missing; if present it is once, few, many or a size class.

J gene: TRBJ2-5
clone size: many
D gene: .
V gene: TRBV7-9
CDR3 DNA: TGTGCCAGCAGCGGATACACTCAAGAGACCCAGTACTTC
CDR3 protein: CASSGYTQETQYF

J gene: TRBJ2-2
clone size: many
D gene: TRBD2
V gene: TRBV27
CDR3 DNA: TGTGCCAGCAGTTGGGCGGGAGGAACCTACACCGGGGAGCTGTTTTTT
CDR3 protein: CASSWAGGTYTGELFF

J gene: TRBJ2-2
clone size: many
D gene: TRBD1
V gene: TRBV28
CDR3 DNA: TGTGCCAGCAGTTACGGACAGGGGATCCGTCCCGGGGAGCTGTTTTTT
CDR3 protein: CASSYGQGIRPGELFF

J gene: TRBJ2-1
clone size: few
D gene: TRBD2
V gene: TRBV20-1
CDR3 DNA: TGCAGTGCTCAACTAGCGGCCTCCTACAATGAGCAGTTCTTC
CDR3 protein: CSAQLAASYNEQFF

J gene: TRBJ2-1
clone size: .
D gene: TRBD2
V gene: TRBV7-8
CDR3 DNA: TGTGCCAGCAGCTTAACTAGCGTGGGCAAGGAGCAGTTCTTC
CDR3 protein: CASSLTSVGKEQFF

J gene: TRBJ2-2
clone size: many
D gene: TRBD1
V gene: TRBV2
CDR3 DNA: TGTGCCAGCAGGAGGGACAGGGAGACGAACACCGGGGAGCTGTTTTTT
CDR3 protein: CASRRDRETNTGELFF

J gene: TRBJ2-7
clone size: many
D gene: TRBD2
V gene: TRBV7-9
CDR3 DNA: TGTGCCAGCAGCCCCCCTACGGGGCTAGCGGCGAAAAGCTCCTACGAGCAGTACTTC
CDR3 protein: CASSPPTGLAAKSSYEQYF

J gene: TRBJ2-5
clone size: many
D gene: .
V gene: TRBV5-1
CDR3 DNA: TGCGCCAGCAGCTACTTGGGGGGAGCAGAGACCCAGTACTTC
CDR3 protein: CASSYLGGAETQYF

J gene: TRBJ2-1
clone size: .
D gene: TRBD2
V gene: TRBV19
CDR3 DNA: TGTGCCAGTAGTATAAATAGCGGGAGGGCGGATGAGCAGTTCTTC
CDR3 protein: CASSINSGRADEQFF

J gene: TRBJ1-5
clone size: many
D gene: .
V gene: TRBV19
CDR3 DNA: TGTGCCAGTAGTAACGGACCCGAACCCCAGCATTTT
CDR3 protein: CASSNGPEPQHF

J gene: TRBJ1-5
clone size: many
D gene: .
V gene: TRBV19
CDR3 DNA: TGTGCCAGTAGCTTCCGGCTTAGTCAGCCCCAGCATTTT
CDR3 protein: CASSFRLSQPQHF

J gene: TRBJ2-7
clone size: many
D gene: TRBD2
V gene: TRBV20-1
CDR3 DNA: TGCAGTGCTAGGGGACTAGCGGGAAGTAGGCTAGGCGAGCAGTACTTC
CDR3 protein: CSARGLAGSRLGEQYF

J gene: TRBJ1-1
clone size: many
D gene: .
V gene: TRBV19
CDR3 DNA: TGTGCCAGTCTAACGGTGAACACTGAAGCTTTCTTT
CDR3 protein: CASLTVNTEAFF

J gene: TRBJ2-7
clone size: many
D gene: TRBD1
V gene: TRBV3-1
CDR3 DNA: TGTGCCAGCAGCCAGCTGAGACAGGGCGTCGAGCAGTACTTC
CDR3 protein: CASSQLRQGVEQYF

J gene: TRBJ2-5
clone size: few
D gene: .
V gene: TRBV14
CDR3 DNA: TGTGCCAGCAGCCAAGTATCCGGGGTAAGACCTCTCCAAGAGACCCAGTACTTC
CDR3 protein: CASSQVSGVRPLQETQYF

J gene: TRBJ2-3
clone size: .
D gene: .
V gene: TRBV29-1
CDR3 DNA: TGCAACGTTGACGCCCACGGGGGTAGCGCAGATACGCAGTATTTT
CDR3 protein: CNVDAHGGSADTQYF

J gene: TRBJ2-1
clone size: many
D gene: TRBD2
V gene: TRBV3-1
CDR3 DNA: TGTGCCAGCAGCCAAGGATGGACTAGCGTCACCAATGAGCAGTTCTTC
CDR3 protein: CASSQGWTSVTNEQFF

J gene: TRBJ2-1
clone size: many
D gene: TRBD2
V gene: TRBV6-2/TRBV6-3
CDR3 DNA: TGTGCCAGCAGTTATTCGAGCGGGGGCCTCTCCTACAATGAGCAGTTCTTC
CDR3 protein: CASSYSSGGLSYNEQFF

J gene: TRBJ1-5
clone size: .
D gene: .
V gene: TRBV6-2/TRBV6-3
CDR3 DNA: TGTGCCAGCAGTTACTCGGTTAGGGCCTGGGAGCCCCAGCATTTT
CDR3 protein: CASSYSVRAWEPQHF

J gene: TRBJ1-1
clone size: many
D gene: TRBD1
V gene: TRBV12-3/TRBV12-4
CDR3 DNA: TGTGCCAGCAGTTTAACGTTTGGGACAGTAGGATCTGAAGCTTTCTTT
CDR3 protein: CASSLTFGTVGSEAFF